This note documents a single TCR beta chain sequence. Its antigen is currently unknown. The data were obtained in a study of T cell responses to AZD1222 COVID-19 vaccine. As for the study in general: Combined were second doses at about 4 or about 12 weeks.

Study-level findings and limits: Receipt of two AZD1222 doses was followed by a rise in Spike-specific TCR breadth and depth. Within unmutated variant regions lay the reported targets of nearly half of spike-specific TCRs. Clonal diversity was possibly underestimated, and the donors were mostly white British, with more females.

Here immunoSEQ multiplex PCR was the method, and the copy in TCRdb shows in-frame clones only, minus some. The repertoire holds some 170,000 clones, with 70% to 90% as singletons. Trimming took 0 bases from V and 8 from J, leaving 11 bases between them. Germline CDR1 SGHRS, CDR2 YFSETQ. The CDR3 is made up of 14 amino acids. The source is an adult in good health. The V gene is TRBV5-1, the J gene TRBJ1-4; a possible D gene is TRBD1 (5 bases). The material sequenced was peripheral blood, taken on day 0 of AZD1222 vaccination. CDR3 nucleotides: TGCGCCAGCAGCTTGGTCCCGGACACGGAAAAACTGTTTTTT. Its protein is CASSLVPDTEKLFF.